The 8 T cell receptor beta chains below were found in one sample sequenced in a study of T cell changes during pregnancy in multiple sclerosis. Generated by immunoSEQ multiplex PCR, the TCRdb table keeps only in-frame clones and is missing some. This table has roughly 22,000 clones, approximately 90% appearing once. The sequencing used CD4+ T cells from peripheral blood mononuclear cells, collected in the first trimester of pregnancy. Receptors were obtained from a female donor in good health, enrolled as a control in a pregnancy study.

The CDR3 nucleotides are TGTGCCAGCAGCCCCTTTAGGGGACTAGCGAAGTTGGAGACCCAGTACTTC. Translated, it gives CASSPFRGLAKLETQYF. The chain combines TRBV9 with TRBJ2-5; 10 bases match TRBD2. CDR3 length: 17 amino acids. Germline CDR1 and CDR2: SGDLS and YYNGEE. V was pared by 4 bases and J by 5 bases, with 14 bases of the junction left unmatched.

This clone showed up just once. The chain recombines TRBV5-6 with TRBJ1-2; the D gene is possibly TRBD1 (5 bases). The germline V and J ends were trimmed by 0 bases and 7 bases, with 16 bases remaining between them. The CDR3 is made up of 15 amino acids. In germline, CDR1 is SGHDT, CDR2 YYEEEE. The CDR3 DNA sequence: TGTGCCAGCAGCTTGGGGACAACCTTGATGGGTGGCTACACCTTC. Translation: CASSLGTTLMGGYTF.

CDR3 coding DNA: TGTGCCAGCTCGCCAACACAGAGTCCCAAAAACATTCAGTACTTC. This gives the protein CASSPTQSPKNIQYF. The V and J genes are TRBV18 and TRBJ2-4; D is unresolved. Between the trimmed V and J ends, which lost 6 bases and 2 bases, there was a span of 14 bases. Germline loops: CDR1 KGHSH, CDR2 LQKENI. The CDR3 spans 15 residues.

The chain combines TRBV5-1 with TRBJ2-7; D is possibly TRBD1 (6 bases). Germline lookup yields CDR1 SGHRS and CDR2 YFSETQ. V gave up 0 bases and J gave up 7 bases, with 17 bases separating them. The CDR3 is 15 amino acids. CDR3 protein: CASSLVVRGTGEQYF. CDR3 DNA: TGCGCCAGCAGCTTGGTCGTCAGGGGAACGGGTGAGCAGTACTTC. The full variable domain, in which reference TRBV5-1 and TRBJ2-7 provide the parts outside the CDR3, is KAGVTQTPRYLIKTRGQQVTLSCSPISGHRSVSWYQQTPGQGLQFLFEYFSETQRNKGNFPGRFSGRQFSNSRSEMNVSTLELGDSALYLCASSLVVRGTGEQYFGPGTRLTVT.

This chain connects TRBV28 to TRBJ2-4; no firm D call. Germline CDR1 MDHEN, CDR2 SYDVKM. CDR3 length equals 15 residues. The V end lost 7 bases, the J end lost 6 bases, and 19 bases lay between the germline ends. CDR3 sequence (DNA): TGTGCCAGCACCTCTAGGCGGAGAATGGGAAACATTCAGTACTTC. Its protein product is CASTSRRRMGNIQYF. Supplemented by reference TRBV28 and TRBJ2-4, the full variable domain reads DVKVTQSSRYLVKRTGEKVFLECVQDMDHENMFWYRQDPGLGLRLIYFSYDVKMKEKGDIPEGYSVSREKKERFSLILESASTNQTSMYLCASTSRRRMGNIQYFGAGTRLSVL.

The chain recombines TRBV27 with TRBJ2-1; D is perhaps TRBD2 (6 bases). The germline gives CDR1 MNHEY, CDR2 SMNVEV (reference sequence). The CDR3 extends over 15 amino acids. V was trimmed by 5 bases and J by 11 bases, leaving 22 bases between them. The CDR3 loop is CASSRIGTLGAKQFF. CDR3 DNA: TGTGCCAGCAGTCGAATCGGGACTCTCGGGGCCAAGCAGTTCTTC.

The chain couples TRBV19 to TRBJ1-5, with 8 bases aligning to TRBD1. After removal of 5 bases from V and 9 bases from J, the junction contained 18 bases not matched to a gene. From germline, CDR1 is LNHDA and CDR2 SQIVND (reference sequence). CDR3 length: 17 amino acids. The CDR3 DNA is TGTGCCAGTAGTCCTCGGACAGGGCTGACGGGAACGATGCCCCAGCATTTT. Translating gives CASSPRTGLTGTMPQHF.

This clone was counted once. This chain joins TRBV9 and TRBJ1-1; tentative D call: TRBD1 (5 bases). The V and J ends lost 0 bases and 0 bases respectively, with 6 bases between them. Germline V lookup: CDR1 SGDLS, CDR2 YYNGEE. The CDR3 has 14 residues. CDR3 in amino acids: CASSVAGMNTEAFF. In nucleotides, the CDR3 is TGTGCCAGCAGCGTAGCAGGGATGAACACTGAAGCTTTCTTT.